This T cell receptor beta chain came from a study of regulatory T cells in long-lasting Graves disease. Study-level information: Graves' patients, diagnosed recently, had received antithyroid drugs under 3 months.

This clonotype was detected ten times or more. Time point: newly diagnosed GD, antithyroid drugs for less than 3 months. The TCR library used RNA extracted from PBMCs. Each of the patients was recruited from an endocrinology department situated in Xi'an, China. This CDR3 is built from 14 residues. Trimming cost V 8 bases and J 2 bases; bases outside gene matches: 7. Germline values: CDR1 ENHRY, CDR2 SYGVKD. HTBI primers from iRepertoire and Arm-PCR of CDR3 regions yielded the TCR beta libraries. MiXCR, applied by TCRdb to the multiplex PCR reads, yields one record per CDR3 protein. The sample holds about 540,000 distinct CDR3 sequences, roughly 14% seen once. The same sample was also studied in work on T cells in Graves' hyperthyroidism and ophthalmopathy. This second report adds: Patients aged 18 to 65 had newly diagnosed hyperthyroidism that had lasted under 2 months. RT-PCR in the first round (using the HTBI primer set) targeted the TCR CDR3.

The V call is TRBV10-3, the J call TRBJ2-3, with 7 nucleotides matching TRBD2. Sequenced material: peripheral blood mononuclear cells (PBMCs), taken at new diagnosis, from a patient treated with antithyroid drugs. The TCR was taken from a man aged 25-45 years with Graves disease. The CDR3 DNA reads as TGTGCCATCCGCCGCGGGAGAGACACAGATACGCAGTATTTT. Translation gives CAIRRGRDTDTQYF.